This T cell receptor beta chain was profiled in a study of regulatory T cells in long-lasting Graves disease. The study's findings and limits: It is possible that accuracy was reduced by the small size of the sample.

TCR beta libraries were built with iRepertoire HTBI primers and Arm-PCR of CDR3 regions. Original processing methods: The identification of roughly 62 TRBV and around 15 TRBJ segments was made across samples. TCRdb reanalysed the multiplex PCR reads using MiXCR and keeps one entry per CDR3 protein. These V and J calls are TCRdb output, not the study's own analysis. The sample shows over 300,000 distinct CDR3 sequences, about 14% of them seen only once. The CDR3 extends over 18 amino acids. The germline V gene has CDR1 MRHNA and CDR2 SNTAGT. Trimming at V came to 4 bases and at J to 1 base, leaving 9 bases not matched to a gene. The time point: newly diagnosed GD, antithyroid drugs for less than 3 months. RNA isolated from PBMCs was used to make the TCR library. The table lists this clonotype with a few counts. The antigen is unknown.

The TCR originated in a female donor with Graves disease. Source: peripheral blood mononuclear cells (PBMCs), taken at new diagnosis, from a patient treated with antithyroid drugs. The rearrangement uses TRBV6-4 and TRBJ2-1; 11 bases map to TRBD2. CDR3 in DNA: TGTGCCAGCAGTGTCTTTAGCGGGGGGGCAGGATCCTACAATGAGCAGTTCTTC. It specifies CASSVFSGGAGSYNEQFF.